One sample yielded the 24 T cell receptor beta chains listed below, sequenced in a study of CD8 T cells in ankylosing spondylitis. From the 5' RACE reads, TCRdb called clonotypes with MiXCR, one entry per CDR3 protein. The sample lists around 770,000 distinct CDR3 sequences; approximately 12% were seen once. These receptors are not linked to any known antigen. Study-wide results and caveats: Characteristic, it appeared, of ankylosing spondylitis blood was a TCR beta motif of several highly homologous variants.

Material: blood, either unsorted or a sorted T cell fraction (not recorded which). These receptors were collected from a male donor with ankylosing spondylitis.

V usage is TRBV7-2 and J usage is TRBJ2-3, with 10 bases aligning to TRBD1. There are 14 residues in the CDR3. Trimming took 6 bases from V and 5 from J; bases not matched to a gene: 5. Germline CDR1 SGHTA, CDR2 FQGNSA. The CDR3 coding sequence is TGTGCCAGCAGTCATGGACAGGGGGTAGATACGCAGTATTTT. This encodes CASSHGQGVDTQYF.

V is TRBV9 and J is TRBJ1-1; a weak D match, TRBD1 (5 bases). V lost 0 bases, J lost 8 bases, and 8 bases lay in between. Germline values: CDR1 SGDLS, CDR2 YYNGEE. This CDR3 region has 12 residues. Here the CDR3 DNA reads TGTGCCAGCAGCGTAGTTGGGGGGGAAGCTTTCTTT. It codes for CASSVVGGEAFF.

The chain recombines TRBV20-1 with TRBJ2-1; no clear D gene. With 3 bases removed from V and 0 bases from J, the gap between germline ends came to 12 bases. The CDR3 contains 15 residues. CDR1 DFQATT and CDR2 SNEGSKA come from the germline V gene (reference sequence). The CDR3 nucleotides are TGCAGTGCTAGCTACCGGCCAAGCTCCTACAATGAGCAGTTCTTC. Translating gives CSASYRPSSYNEQFF.

This clonotype was counted once. This chain joins TRBV4-3 and TRBJ1-1; D ambiguous. This CDR3 is 13 amino acids long. The germline V and J ends were trimmed by 7 bases and 7 bases, with 16 bases remaining between them. CDR1 is LGHNA and CDR2 is YSLEER in the germline V gene. The CDR3 loop reads CASTPQLNNEAFF. The CDR3 region has the DNA TGCGCCAGCACCCCCCAACTCAATAATGAAGCTTTCTTT.

Concerning this clonotype: The germline gene is not matched at one end of the junction; a read error may be the cause. V is TRBV6-1 and J is TRBJ2-1, with D perhaps TRBD1 (6 bases). Germline V gene data show CDR1 as MNHNS and CDR2 as SASEGT. The CDR3 spans 15 residues. This chain's CDR3 is CASSKARTAYNEQFF. The CDR3 DNA follows: TGTGCCAGCAGTAAAGCGAGGACAGCCTACAATGAGCAGTTCTTC.

This clonotype was observed a handful of times. The chain links TRBV18 to TRBJ2-1; D remains ambiguous. Trimming shortened V by 6 bases and J by 4 bases, and 16 bases separated the two germline ends. CDR1 is KGHSH, CDR2 LQKENI, per germline. This CDR3 has 15 amino acids. The CDR3 reads CASSLLTGSYNEQFF. DNA for the CDR3: TGTGCCAGCTCCCTTCTCACCGGGTCTTACAATGAGCAGTTCTTC.

CDR3 sequence reads: CASSVFGEGYTF. CDR3 DNA: TGTGCCAGCAGCGTCTTTGGGGAAGGCTACACCTTC. V usage is TRBV9 and J usage is TRBJ1-2; D call uncertain. Trimming left V 2 bases short and J 8 bases short, with 10 bases between. CDR1 is SGDLS and CDR2 is YYNGEE in the germline V gene. There are 12 residues in the CDR3.

This chain joins TRBV7-2 and TRBJ2-7; D remains unclear. The CDR3 extends over 15 amino acids. V gave up 4 bases and J gave up 1 base, with 14 bases separating them. CDR1 and CDR2 from the germline V gene are SGHTA and FQGNSA. CDR3 residues: CASSYVGGVSYEQYF. The CDR3, as DNA: TGTGCCAGCAGCTACGTAGGTGGTGTGTCCTACGAGCAGTACTTC.

The chain couples TRBV18 to TRBJ1-1; no definite D call. The CDR3 covers 14 residues. V was clipped by 6 bases and J by 2 bases, with 13 bases between them. Germline CDR1 KGHSH, CDR2 LQKENI. Written as DNA, the CDR3 is TGTGCCAGCTCCTCCCTTCCAGGCAACACTGAAGCTTTCTTT. As protein: CASSSLPGNTEAFF.

CDR3 in DNA: TGTGCCAGCAACTATAAGGGTCTAGCGGGGTTTGAGCAGTTCTTC. This translates into CASNYKGLAGFEQFF. This chain joins TRBV7-2 and TRBJ2-1; 9 bases are shared with TRBD2. The J segment lost 9 bases and the V segment lost 7 bases, leaving 13 bases of the junction unmatched. The CDR3 has 15 residues. Germline CDR1 and CDR2: SGHTA and FQGNSA.

This clonotype was seen many times. The gene calls are TRBV5-1 and TRBJ2-3; 8 bases agree with TRBD1. CDR1 is SGHRS, CDR2 YFSETQ, per germline. Germline trimming cut 5 bases from V and 1 base from J; bases unmatched to any gene: 9. CDR3 length equals 16 residues. Here the CDR3 DNA reads TGCGCCAGCAGAAGACAGGGGACCCGACGCACAGATACGCAGTATTTT. Translated, it gives CASRRQGTRRTDTQYF.

This clonotype turned up a few times. The V gene is TRBV24-1, the J gene TRBJ2-7; D is unclear. CDR1 and CDR2 (germline): KGHDR, SFDVKD. Trimming took 8 bases from V and 5 from J, leaving 3 bases between them. The CDR3 runs to 9 residues. CDR3 in DNA: TGTGCCACCAATCACGAGCAGTACTTC. Translating it yields CATNHEQYF.

A note on this clonotype: The final CDR3 position lacks the conserved phenylalanine or tryptophan, pointing to a likely read error. The V gene is TRBV5-1, the J gene TRBJ2-1, with a possible D match to TRBD1 (5 bases). Germline-derived CDR1 and CDR2 are SGHRS and YFSETQ. The length of the CDR3 is 13 residues. The ends were cut back, 4 bases at V and 6 bases at J, with 11 bases in the middle. The CDR3 sequence: CASSEGTGNEQFL. In nucleotides, the CDR3 is TGCGCCAGCAGCGAAGGAACAGGCAATGAGCAGTTCCTC.

This clonotype was picked up many times. The chain combines TRBV12-3 or TRBV12-4 with TRBJ2-7; D gene ambiguous. This CDR3 has 12 amino acids. Between the trimmed V and J ends, which lost 4 bases and 6 bases, there was a span of 10 bases. DNA of the CDR3: TGTGCCAGCAGTTCGGTAAGACGCGAGCAGTACTTC. Protein sequence: CASSSVRREQYF.

This clonotype has a handful of counts. The J gene is TRBJ2-1, the V gene TRBV20-1; 9 bases are shared with TRBD2. CDR3 size: 17 residues. From germline, CDR1 is DFQATT and CDR2 SNEGSKA (reference sequence). V trimming: 1 base; J trimming: 6 bases; junction bases outside the gene matches: 13. CDR3 region: CSARGPHSREGRNEQFF. The CDR3 DNA reads as TGCAGTGCTAGAGGGCCCCACTCGCGGGAGGGCCGCAATGAGCAGTTCTTC.

This sequence joins TRBV29-1 and TRBJ2-5; D is uncertain. The germline V and J ends were trimmed by 5 bases and 5 bases, with 12 bases remaining between them. Germline V gene lookup returns CDR1 SQVTM and CDR2 ANQGSEA. The CDR3 sequence is 12 residues long. The CDR3 DNA sequence: TGCAGCGTTACAAGGCTAGGGGAGACCCAGTACTTC. Translating it yields CSVTRLGETQYF.

This clonotype has at least ten counts. The gene calls are TRBV15 and TRBJ2-3; D call uncertain. Trimming removed 0 bases at V and 2 bases at J, with 0 bases between. CDR3 length: 12 residues. Germline CDR1 and CDR2: LNHNV and YYDKDF (reference sequence). CDR3 in DNA: TGTGCCACCAGCAGAGACACAGATACGCAGTATTTT. Protein product: CATSRDTDTQYF.

This clonotype was observed many times. The gene calls are TRBV7-2 and TRBJ2-5, with TRBD2 matching over 10 bases. The CDR3 length is 16 residues. V lost 1 base to trimming and J lost 4 bases; unmatched junction nucleotides: 6. CDR1 is SGHTA and CDR2 is FQGNSA in the germline V gene. The CDR3 DNA reads as TGTGCCAGCAGCTTAGGGCAGCGGGGGGGGAGAGAGACCCAGTACTTC. Encoded protein: CASSLGQRGGRETQYF.

This clonotype was seen repeatedly, ten times or more. The chain couples TRBV20-1 to TRBJ2-4, with D hard to call. Germline V CDR1 and CDR2: DFQATT, SNEGSKA (reference sequence). Trimming pared 1 base from V and 5 bases from J, leaving 9 bases between. CDR3 size: 13 residues. The CDR3 nucleotides read TGCAGTGCTAGAGGGCAGGCACAAAACATTCAGTACTTC. Translating it yields CSARGQAQNIQYF.

This chain links TRBV7-2 with TRBJ1-4; the D is unclear. Germline V CDR1 and CDR2: SGHTA, FQGNSA. The CDR3 runs 14 residues. Trimming stripped 0 bases from V and 7 bases from J, with 9 bases between. This chain's CDR3 is CASSLAGRIEKLFF. DNA of the CDR3: TGTGCCAGCAGCTTAGCTGGCAGGATTGAAAAACTGTTTTTT.

This clonotype was counted at least ten times. The chain is built from TRBV20-1 and TRBJ2-3; D gene uncertain. Trimming stripped 3 bases from V and 0 bases from J, with 10 bases between. Per the germline V gene, CDR1 is DFQATT and CDR2 is SNEGSKA (reference sequence). The CDR3 length is 14 residues. CDR3 loop: CSASPAESTDTQYF. The CDR3 region has the DNA TGCAGTGCTAGTCCCGCGGAGAGCACAGATACGCAGTATTTT.

This clonotype was seen at least ten times. The chain couples TRBV20-1 to TRBJ1-6; 7 nucleotides match TRBD1. The germline gives CDR1 DFQATT, CDR2 SNEGSKA (reference sequence). The CDR3 runs 13 residues. The V gene end was trimmed by 3 bases and the J gene end by 9 bases; junction bases not matched to a gene: 5. In DNA form, the CDR3 reads TGCAGTGCTAGGAGACAGGGTAGTTCACCCCTCCACTTT. The encoded protein is CSARRQGSSPLHF.

This clonotype was observed a few times. The chain links TRBV6-5 to TRBJ2-3, with 7 positions matching TRBD2. V gave up 2 bases and J gave up 9 bases; unmatched junction bases: 8. Germline V gene sequence: CDR1 MNHEY, CDR2 SVGAGI. The CDR3 is made up of 14 amino acids. The CDR3 DNA reads TGTGCCAGCAGTTACGGGGGTGGGGACTACACGCAGTATTTT. Amino acid sequence: CASSYGGGDYTQYF.

This clonotype was counted ten times or more. The chain uses TRBV20-1 and TRBJ2-3; TRBD2 might be the D (6 bases). Per germline, CDR1 DFQATT and CDR2 SNEGSKA (reference sequence). The CDR3 covers 15 residues. V was pared by 0 bases and J by 0 bases, with 10 bases between. This CDR3 reads CSARDREVSTDTQYF. In DNA, the CDR3 is TGCAGTGCTAGAGATAGGGAGGTCAGCACAGATACGCAGTATTTT.